This T cell receptor beta chain is drawn from a study of identical twins. Study-wide points: Abundant cord blood beta clonotypes carried fewer insertions; memory repertoires showed none. Conclusions rested on cross-sectional statistics rather than following the same donors. Shared out-of-frame alpha sequences (those common to twins) showed excess low generation probability.

This clonotype was observed a handful of times. Its antigen is not identified. CDR1 and CDR2 (germline): ENHRY, SYGVKD. The CDR3 totals 16 residues. Trimming removed 0 bases from V and 3 bases from J, with 13 bases in between. Template switching created a universal primer site, and the cDNA included unique molecular identifiers. TCRdb reprocessed the 5' RACE reads with MiXCR, giving one entry per CDR3 protein. This table holds fewer than 800,000 distinct CDR3 sequences, 7% to 7.5% found once. This sample was also put to use in a study of yellow fever vaccine responses in identical twins.

The receptor's source is a woman aged 18 to 35 in good health. Sequenced input: PBMCs. The gene calls are TRBV10-3 and TRBJ2-3, with D possibly matching TRBD1 (6 bases). This chain's CDR3 is CAISESGFQGTDTQYF. DNA of the CDR3: TGTGCCATCAGTGAGTCGGGTTTTCAGGGGACAGATACGCAGTATTTT.